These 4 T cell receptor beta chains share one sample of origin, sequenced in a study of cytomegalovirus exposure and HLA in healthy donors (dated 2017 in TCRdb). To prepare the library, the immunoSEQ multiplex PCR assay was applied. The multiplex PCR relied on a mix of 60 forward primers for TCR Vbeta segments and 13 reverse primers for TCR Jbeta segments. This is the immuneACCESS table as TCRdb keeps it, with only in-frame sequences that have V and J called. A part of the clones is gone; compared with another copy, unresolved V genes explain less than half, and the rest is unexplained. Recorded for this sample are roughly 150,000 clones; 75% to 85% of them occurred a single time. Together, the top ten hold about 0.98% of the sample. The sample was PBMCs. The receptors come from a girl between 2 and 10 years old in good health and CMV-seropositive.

The CDR3 region is CASSTGTGSTEAFF. CDR3 nucleotides: TGCGCCAGCAGCACCGGGACAGGGAGCACTGAAGCTTTCTTT. The V and J genes are TRBV5-1 and TRBJ1-1; 9 bases fit TRBD1. V lost 4 bases to trimming and J lost 4 bases; unmatched junction nucleotides: 5. Germline V gene lookup returns CDR1 SGHRS and CDR2 YFSETQ. The CDR3 is 14 amino acids. Drawing the rest from reference TRBV5-1 and TRBJ1-1, the complete variable domain is KAGVTQTPRYLIKTRGQQVTLSCSPISGHRSVSWYQQTPGQGLQFLFEYFSETQRNKGNFPGRFSGRQFSNSRSEMNVSTLELGDSALYLCASSTGTGSTEAFFGQGTRLTVV.

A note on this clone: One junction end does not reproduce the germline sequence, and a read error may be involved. CDR3 loop: CASSKTSGATDTQYF. The CDR3 DNA sequence: TGTGCTAGCAGCAAGACTAGCGGGGCGACAGATACGCAGTATTTT. V gene TRBV7-7 combines with J gene TRBJ2-3; 11 bases agree with TRBD2. Germline V gene lookup returns CDR1 SSHAT and CDR2 FNYEAQ (reference sequence). The CDR3 has 15 amino acids.

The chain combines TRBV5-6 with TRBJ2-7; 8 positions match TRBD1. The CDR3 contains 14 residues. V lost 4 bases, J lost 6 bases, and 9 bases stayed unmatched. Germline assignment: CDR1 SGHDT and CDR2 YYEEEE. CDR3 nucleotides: TGTGCCAGCAGCGATGAGACAGGGGACACCGAGCAGTACTTC. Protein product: CASSDETGDTEQYF.

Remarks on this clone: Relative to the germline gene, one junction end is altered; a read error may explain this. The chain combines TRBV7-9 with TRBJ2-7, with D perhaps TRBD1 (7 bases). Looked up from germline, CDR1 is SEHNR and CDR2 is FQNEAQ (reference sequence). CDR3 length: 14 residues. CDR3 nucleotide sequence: TGTGTCAGCAGCGGCGGGGACAGTCCCTACGAGCAGTACTTC. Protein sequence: CVSSGGDSPYEQYF.